This T cell receptor beta chain appears in the sequencing data of a study of shared clonotypes between healthy human individuals. Across the study: Each donor had three CD4 naive, three CD4 memory, two CD8 naive and one CD8 memory plate.

Terminally differentiated effector memory CD45RA+ cells were excluded from the naive CD8 cells, which were CD45RO-negative and positively selected for CCR7. In the study's own analysis: Because ImmunoSEQ provided only junction sequences with no quality scores, the filtering differed. Profiled with immunoSEQ multiplex PCR; TCRdb holds only in-frame clones, not every one. V and J calls plus clone size are reproduced from that table; the DNA served to infer D and trimming. The table records about 1,800,000 clones, 85% to 95% of them present only once. Study-level findings and limits: Clonotypes that were shared across a handful of donors made up 4.5% to 5% of naive CD4 clonotypes. Apart from blood, nothing was sampled; tissue repertoires likely differ.

The CDR3 has 15 residues. Germline CDR1 LNHDA, CDR2 SQIVND (reference sequence). V shed 3 bases, J shed 2 bases, and the junction held 4 bases outside the gene matches. In the case of this clone: Its antigen is unidentified.

This sequence was found in a man between 18 and 35 years old in good health. The chain links TRBV19 to TRBJ1-5; TRBD1 matches 7 bases. The specimen sequenced was naive CD8+ T cells sorted from blood. The CDR3 nucleotides are TGTGCCAGTAGTATGTCCACAGGGGGCAATCAGCCCCAGCATTTT. It is translated as CASSMSTGGNQPQHF.